Below, 7 T cell receptor beta chains from the same sample are listed, as sequenced in a study of response to subunit inactivated influenza vaccine. TCRdb redid the calling of the RT-PCR reads with MiXCR, one entry per CDR3 protein. The sample lists about half a million distinct CDR3 sequences; about 8% were seen once. The sequenced sample was PBMCs from blood, obtained around 25 months after vaccination. Source of these receptors: a man between 50 and 75 years old who received an inactivated influenza vaccine.

This clonotype was seen many times. The chain employs TRBV5-1 and TRBJ2-3, with 10 nucleotides matching TRBD1. V was pared by 2 bases and J by 3 bases, with 3 bases of the junction left unmatched. CDR3 length equals 15 residues. Germline-derived CDR1 and CDR2 are SGHRS and YFSETQ. CDR3 in DNA: TGCGCCAGCAGCTTCCCGGGACAGGGGACAGATACGCAGTATTTT. As protein: CASSFPGQGTDTQYF. Filled out from reference TRBV5-1 and TRBJ2-3, the complete variable domain reads KAGVTQTPRYLIKTRGQQVTLSCSPISGHRSVSWYQQTPGQGLQFLFEYFSETQRNKGNFPGRFSGRQFSNSRSEMNVSTLELGDSALYLCASSFPGQGTDTQYFGPGTRLTVL.

This clonotype was detected only a few times. The rearrangement links TRBV6-1 to TRBJ2-2; 11 bases are a match to TRBD2. The CDR3 is 17 residues long. After removal of 8 bases from V and 7 bases from J, the junction contained 15 bases not matched to a gene. In germline, CDR1 is MNHNS, CDR2 SASEGT. Written as DNA, the CDR3 is TGTGCCAGCCGTCCGACTAGCGGGACAGCTTTCCACGGGGAGCTGTTTTTT. Its protein is CASRPTSGTAFHGELFF.

This clonotype was counted at least ten times. The rearrangement joins TRBV20-1 to TRBJ2-3; D ambiguous. V lost 5 bases and J lost 5, with 11 bases in between. The germline V gene has CDR1 DFQATT and CDR2 SNEGSKA (reference sequence). This CDR3 contains 12 residues. The CDR3 reads CSAPPHGDTQYF. As DNA, the CDR3 is TGCAGTGCTCCTCCCCATGGAGATACGCAGTATTTT.

As for this clonotype: This may be a read error: a much more frequent sequence differs by one nucleotide. The rearrangement joins TRBV28 to TRBJ2-3; 12 nucleotides agree with TRBD2. The CDR3 is 17 amino acids. Germline CDR1 and CDR2: MDHEN and SYDVKM. CDR3 sequence reads: CAGSLAGGPRGADTQYF. In DNA form, the CDR3 reads TGTGCCGGCAGTCTAGCGGGAGGGCCGAGGGGGGCAGATACGCAGTATTTT.

This clonotype was seen only a few times. This chain uses TRBV13 with TRBJ2-7; the match to TRBD2 covers 13 bases. Germline-derived CDR1 and CDR2 are PRHDT and FYEKMQ (reference sequence). The CDR3 totals 18 residues. The V and J ends lost 4 bases and 1 base, in that order; junction bases with no gene match: 10. The CDR3 sequence is CASSSDTSGGGRSYEQYF. CDR3 bases: TGTGCCAGCAGCTCGGATACTAGCGGGGGGGGCCGATCCTACGAGCAGTACTTC.

The table lists this clonotype with many counts. The chain has TRBV7-9 and TRBJ1-6, with 7 bases fitting TRBD1. The CDR3 totals 14 residues. Germline CDR1 and CDR2: SEHNR and FQNEAQ (reference sequence). With V trimmed by 6 bases and J by 6 bases, 5 bases remained unmatched. The CDR3 nucleotides read TGTGCCAGCAGTTCGACAGGGTCTAATTCACCCCTCCACTTT. Its protein is CASSSTGSNSPLHF.

This clonotype was seen only a few times. The chain couples TRBV28 to TRBJ2-2; weak D call: TRBD1 (5 bases). The CDR3 contains 15 residues. Germline values: CDR1 MDHEN, CDR2 SYDVKM. Trimming took off 6 bases at V and 2 bases at J, with 13 bases between the two ends. CDR3 loop: CASSTRVQNTGELFF. In DNA, the CDR3 is TGTGCCAGCAGCACCAGGGTTCAAAACACCGGGGAGCTGTTTTTT. Supplemented by reference TRBV28 and TRBJ2-2, the full variable domain reads DVKVTQSSRYLVKRTGEKVFLECVQDMDHENMFWYRQDPGLGLRLIYFSYDVKMKEKGDIPEGYSVSREKKERFSLILESASTNQTSMYLCASSTRVQNTGELFFGEGSRLTVL.